The 10 T cell receptor beta chains listed next were all sequenced from one sample in a study of CD8+CD57+ T cells in acquired aplastic anemia. It was genomic DNA that served as the template for profiling TCR beta VDJ and CDR3. Each CDR3 protein is one row after TCRdb ran MiXCR on the reads. Counted here are about 160,000 distinct CDR3 sequences, under 55% occurring once; the ten biggest clones make up around 3%. For sequencing, patients were chosen who had shown expansion of CD8+CD57+ cells by flow cytometry. Sequenced sample: sorted CD4+, CD8+, or CD8+CD57+ T cells (not recorded which) from PBMCs. Every receptor here comes from a human donor with aplastic anemia.

Regarding this clonotype: A single base separates this from a much larger clone, so it may be a read error. The chain is built from TRBV5-1 and TRBJ2-1, with D perhaps matching TRBD1 (5 bases). The CDR3 is 12 amino acids. The germline CDR1 and CDR2 sequences are SGHRS and YFSETQ. CDR3 protein: CASSFDRGERFF. The CDR3 DNA reads as TGCGCCAGCAGCTTTGACAGAGGTGAGCGGTTCTTC.

The table lists this clonotype with a few counts. The chain combines TRBV6-2 or TRBV6-3 with TRBJ2-2; D might be TRBD2 (5 bases). The CDR3 consists of 15 residues. With 4 bases removed from V and 1 base from J, the gap between germline ends came to 10 bases. Germline V gene sequence: CDR1 MNHEY, CDR2 SVGEGT. In DNA, the CDR3 is TGTGCCAGCAGTTTCCTAAGCGGGAACACCGGGGAGCTGTTTTTT. This sequence encodes CASSFLSGNTGELFF.

This clonotype was seen only a few times. This sequence joins TRBV28 and TRBJ1-1; D not resolved. Germline V gene data show CDR1 as MDHEN and CDR2 as SYDVKM. The CDR3 consists of 14 residues. The V and J ends lost 3 bases and 8 bases respectively, with 16 bases between them. The CDR3 loop reads CASSFAALIKEAFF. Here the CDR3 DNA reads TGTGCCAGCAGTTTCGCAGCCCTCATCAAGGAAGCTTTCTTT.

This clonotype was detected ten times or more. The chain carries TRBV5-5 and TRBJ2-7; no firm D call. The CDR3 extends over 12 amino acids. The V gene lost 1 base and the J gene lost 1 base, with 3 bases spanning the gap. Germline V gene sequence: CDR1 SGHKS, CDR2 YYEKEE (reference sequence). DNA of the CDR3: TGTGCCAGCAGCTTGAATTCCTACGAGCAGTACTTC. It codes for CASSLNSYEQYF.

This clonotype was seen more than once but under ten times. A much larger clone differs by one base, so this may be a read error. This rearrangement joins TRBV7-7 to TRBJ2-7; 7 nucleotides match TRBD1. The CDR3 has 15 residues. Germline assignment: CDR1 SSHAT and CDR2 FNYEAQ (reference sequence). The CDR3 sequence: CASSPGVGGSCEQYF. CDR3 nucleotide sequence: TGTGCTAGCAGCCCAGGGGTAGGGGGCTCCTGCGAGCAGTACTTC.

This clonotype was seen many times. The V call is TRBV14, the J call TRBJ2-1; D is perhaps TRBD2 (6 bases). The ends were cut back, 3 bases at V and 3 bases at J, with 15 bases in the middle. There are 16 residues in the CDR3. From germline, CDR1 is SGHDN and CDR2 FVKESK. CDR3 DNA: TGTGCCAGCAGCCACCTTAGCTGGAGGGGCTACAATGAGCAGTTCTTC. It specifies CASSHLSWRGYNEQFF.

The sample holds many counts of this clonotype. This chain links TRBV19 with TRBJ2-1; 8 bases map to TRBD2. Germline V lookup: CDR1 LNHDA, CDR2 SQIVND (reference sequence). V lost 7 bases, J lost 6 bases, and 11 bases stayed unmatched. The CDR3 is 15 residues long. The CDR3 protein is CASKTSASGFNEQFF. In nucleotides, the CDR3 is TGTGCCAGTAAAACGTCGGCTAGCGGGTTCAATGAGCAGTTCTTC.

The table lists this clonotype with many counts. The chain joins TRBV5-4 to TRBJ2-2; D is unclear. In germline, CDR1 is SGHNT, CDR2 YYREEE (reference sequence). The CDR3 is 15 residues long. Trimming took 2 bases from V and 2 from J, leaving 10 bases between them. CDR3 coding DNA: TGTGCCAGCAGCTTAGGCGGAATAAACACCGGGGAGCTGTTTTTT. As protein: CASSLGGINTGELFF.

This chain links TRBV7-8 with TRBJ2-7, with a weak D call TRBD1 (6 bases). The CDR3 length is 14 residues. Trimming stripped 6 bases from V and 6 bases from J, with 18 bases between. In germline, CDR1 is SGHVS, CDR2 FQNEAQ. The CDR3 sequence is CASRRQGIVGEQYF. The CDR3 DNA follows: TGTGCCAGCAGAAGGCAGGGGATTGTTGGCGAGCAGTACTTC.

This clonotype was detected only a few times. J is TRBJ1-2 and V is TRBV29-1; 9 nucleotides match TRBD1. The length of the CDR3 is 14 residues. V shed 5 bases, J shed 8 bases, and the junction held 12 bases outside the gene matches. The germline gives CDR1 SQVTM, CDR2 ANQGSEA. CDR3 nucleotide sequence: TGCAGCGTTTCCCCTTGGGACAGGGCAGGCGGCTACACCTTC. Encoded protein: CSVSPWDRAGGYTF. The entire variable domain, with the rest obtained from reference TRBV29-1 and TRBJ1-2, is as follows: SAVISQKPSRDICQRGTSLTIQCQVDSQVTMMFWYRQQPGQSLTLIATANQGSEATYESGFVIDKFPISRPNLTFSTLTVSNMSPEDSSIYLCSVSPWDRAGGYTFGSGTRLTVV.